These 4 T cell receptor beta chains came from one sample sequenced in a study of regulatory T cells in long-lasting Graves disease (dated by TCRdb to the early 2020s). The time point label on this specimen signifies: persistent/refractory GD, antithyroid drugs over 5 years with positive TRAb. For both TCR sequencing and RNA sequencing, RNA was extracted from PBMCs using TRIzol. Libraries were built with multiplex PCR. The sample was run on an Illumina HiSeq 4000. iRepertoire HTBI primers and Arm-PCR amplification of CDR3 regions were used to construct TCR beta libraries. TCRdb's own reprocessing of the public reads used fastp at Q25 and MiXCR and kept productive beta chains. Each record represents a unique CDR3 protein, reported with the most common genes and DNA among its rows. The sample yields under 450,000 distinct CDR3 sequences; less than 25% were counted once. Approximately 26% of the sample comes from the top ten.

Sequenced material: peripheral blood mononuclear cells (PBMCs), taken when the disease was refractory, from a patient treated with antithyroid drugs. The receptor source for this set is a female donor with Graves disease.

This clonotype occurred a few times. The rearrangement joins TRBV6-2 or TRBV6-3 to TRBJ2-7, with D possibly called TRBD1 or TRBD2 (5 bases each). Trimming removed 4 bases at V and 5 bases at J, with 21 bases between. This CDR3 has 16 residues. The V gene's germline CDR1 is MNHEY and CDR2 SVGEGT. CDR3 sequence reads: CASSWGFAGSGNEQYF. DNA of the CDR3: TGTGCCAGCAGTTGGGGCTTCGCTGGTTCGGGGAACGAGCAGTACTTC.

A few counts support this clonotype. The CDR3 nucleotides are TGTGCCAGCAGCTCAGGACAGGGTCCTCACCCCCAGCATTTT. This gives the protein CASSSGQGPHPQHF. V is TRBV7-2 and J is TRBJ1-5, with TRBD1 identical over 8 bases. The CDR3 covers 14 residues. Germline V lookup: CDR1 SGHTA, CDR2 FQGNSA. Trimming removed 4 bases from V and 10 bases from J; junction bases left unmatched: 9.

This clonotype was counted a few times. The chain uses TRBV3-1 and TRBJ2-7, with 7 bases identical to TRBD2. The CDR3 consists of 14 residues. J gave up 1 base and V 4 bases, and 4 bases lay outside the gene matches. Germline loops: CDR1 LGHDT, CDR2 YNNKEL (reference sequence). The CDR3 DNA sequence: TGTGCCAGCAGCCGGGACTACCAATCCTACGAGCAGTACTTC. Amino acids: CASSRDYQSYEQYF.

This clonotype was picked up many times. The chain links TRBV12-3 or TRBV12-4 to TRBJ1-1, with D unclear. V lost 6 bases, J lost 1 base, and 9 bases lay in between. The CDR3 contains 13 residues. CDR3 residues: CASSLTANTEAFF. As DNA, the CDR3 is TGTGCCAGCAGCTTAACGGCGAACACTGAAGCTTTCTTT.